Following are 17 T cell receptor beta chains from one sample sequenced in a study of control samples from healthy donors and cancer patients. Profiled with immunoSEQ multiplex PCR; TCRdb holds only in-frame clones, not every one. The sample lists 150,000 to 200,000 clones, under 96% occurring once. Sequencing was carried out using blood. Receptors were obtained from a woman in her twenties or thirties in good health.

V and J are TRBV19 and TRBJ1-1; no clear D gene. V was trimmed by 6 bases and J by 1 base, leaving 15 bases between them. Germline V CDR1 and CDR2: LNHDA, SQIVND (reference sequence). CDR3 length: 15 residues. CDR3 bases: TGTGCCAGTAGGGAAGGAATTTTAACGAACACTGAAGCTTTCTTT. As protein: CASREGILTNTEAFF.

This clone was detected only once. J is TRBJ1-1 and V is TRBV9; the D is unclear. V was pared by 0 bases and J by 0 bases, with 12 bases between. The CDR3 is made up of 16 amino acids. Germline V gene sequence: CDR1 SGDLS, CDR2 YYNGEE. CDR3 sequence: CASSVEPPGLNTEAFF. The CDR3 coding sequence is TGTGCCAGCAGCGTAGAACCCCCGGGGTTGAACACTGAAGCTTTCTTT.

The count of this clone is one. This sequence joins TRBV4-1 and TRBJ2-4; 7 bases line up with TRBD1. V gave up 1 base and J gave up 3 bases; unmatched junction bases: 9. The CDR3 is 17 amino acids. Per germline, CDR1 MGHRA and CDR2 YSYEKL. In DNA, the CDR3 is TGCGCCAGCAGCCAAGGGAGAGGGGGCGCCGGCAAAAACATTCAGTACTTC. Residues: CASSQGRGGAGKNIQYF.

This clone was observed a handful of times. The rearrangement joins TRBV7-2 to TRBJ2-3, with TRBD2 matching over 11 bases. Per the germline V gene, CDR1 is SGHTA and CDR2 is FQGNSA. V lost 5 bases, J lost 1 base, and 2 bases stayed unmatched. The CDR3 length is 15 residues. The CDR3, as DNA: TGTGCCAGCAGCCAACTAGCGGGGGGCACAGATACGCAGTATTTT. This sequence encodes CASSQLAGGTDTQYF. The complete variable domain, with remaining parts taken from reference TRBV7-2 and TRBJ2-3, reads GAGVSQSPSNKVTEKGKDVELRCDPISGHTALYWYRQSLGQGLEFLIYFQGNSAPDKSGLPSDRFSAERTGGSVSTLTIQRTQQEDSAVYLCASSQLAGGTDTQYFGPGTRLTVL.

The V gene is TRBV6-5, the J gene TRBJ1-3, with TRBD1 as a possible D gene (5 bases). Germline V lookup: CDR1 MNHEY, CDR2 SVGAGI. This CDR3 comprises 15 residues. V was cut by 8 bases and J by 1 base, with 15 bases left in between. The DNA of the CDR3 is TGTGCCAGCTACTTAAACGGGGCTTCTGGAAACACCATATATTTT. Its protein is CASYLNGASGNTIYF.

The rearrangement uses TRBV7-9 and TRBJ2-2; D is possibly TRBD1 (5 bases). The germline V gene has CDR1 SEHNR and CDR2 FQNEAQ (reference sequence). The CDR3 extends over 16 amino acids. Trimming shortened V by 3 bases and J by 1 base, and 12 bases separated the two germline ends. This CDR3 is CASSFMRTQNTGELFF. In DNA, the CDR3 is TGTGCCAGCAGCTTTATGAGGACACAGAACACCGGGGAGCTGTTTTTT.

The rearrangement joins TRBV27 to TRBJ2-7; possible D gene TRBD2, 7 bases. The CDR3 is made up of 15 amino acids. Germline CDR1 MNHEY, CDR2 SMNVEV (reference sequence). V lost 6 bases and J lost 4, with 19 bases in between. For the CDR3, the DNA is TGTGCCAGCAGCTATCGAGGGGGGGGAGCATACGAGCAGTACTTC. Translation gives CASSYRGGGAYEQYF.

With regard to this clone: Compared with germline, one end of the junction differs, possibly owing to a read error. The chain employs TRBV7-7 and TRBJ2-1, with 7 nucleotides matching TRBD1. Germline lookup yields CDR1 SSHAT and CDR2 FNYEAQ (reference sequence). CDR3 size: 15 residues. This CDR3 reads CASSLGRDSYNEQFF. The DNA for the CDR3 is TGTGCTAGCAGCTTAGGTAGGGACAGCTACAATGAGCAGTTCTTC.

A single count supports this clone. CDR3 in amino acids: CASSRWKWEQFF. DNA for the CDR3: TGTGCCAGCAGCCGGTGGAAGTGGGAGCAGTTCTTC. The V gene is TRBV21-1, the J gene TRBJ2-1. TRBV21-1 corresponds to a pseudogene. This CDR3 spans 12 amino acids.

The chain combines TRBV13 with TRBJ2-1; tentatively, D is TRBD1 or TRBD2 (5 bases each). The CDR3 contains 14 residues. V lost 3 bases, J lost 3 bases, and 9 bases lay in between. The V gene's germline CDR1 is PRHDT and CDR2 FYEKMQ (reference sequence). The CDR3 DNA sequence: TGTGCCAGCAGCTTGGGGGAAATCTACAATGAGCAGTTCTTC. It specifies CASSLGEIYNEQFF.

The chain has TRBV18 and TRBJ1-4; tentative D call: TRBD1 (5 bases). CDR3 length: 15 residues. The germline V and J ends were trimmed by 2 bases and 8 bases, with 15 bases remaining between them. CDR1 is KGHSH, CDR2 LQKENI, per germline. The CDR3 nucleotides read TGTGCCAGCTCACCATTTGGGGCCGGAGGGGAAAAACTGTTTTTT. It codes for CASSPFGAGGEKLFF.

This chain joins TRBV30 and TRBJ2-7; 9 nucleotides line up with TRBD1. This CDR3 has 14 amino acids. Germline lookup yields CDR1 GTSNPN and CDR2 SVGIG (reference sequence). The V segment lost 4 bases and the J segment 5 bases; nucleotides outside the gene matches: 9. CDR3 loop: CAWTGTGRVHEQYF. The CDR3 region has the DNA TGTGCCTGGACCGGGACAGGGAGAGTCCACGAGCAGTACTTC.

The rearrangement uses TRBV13 and TRBJ1-5, with D perhaps TRBD1 (5 bases). The CDR3 is 12 amino acids. The V and J ends lost 2 bases and 6 bases respectively, with 5 bases between them. Per germline, CDR1 PRHDT and CDR2 FYEKMQ (reference sequence). Here the CDR3 reads CASSLQGQPQHF. The CDR3, as DNA: TGTGCCAGCAGCTTACAGGGTCAGCCCCAGCATTTT.

Here the CDR3 DNA reads TGTGCCAGCAGGAAAGATGGAAACACCATATATTTT. Protein: CASRKDGNTIYF. The chain uses TRBV6-5 and TRBJ1-3; no definite D call. The CDR3 loop spans 12 amino acids. Germline values: CDR1 MNHEY, CDR2 SVGAGI. V gave up 6 bases and J gave up 3 bases, with 6 bases separating them.

The chain links TRBV29-1 to TRBJ2-2, with TRBD2 matching over 12 bases. Germline V gene sequence: CDR1 SQVTM, CDR2 ANQGSEA. V shed 1 base and J 6 bases; nucleotides not matched to a gene: 6. CDR3 length equals 16 residues. In DNA form, the CDR3 reads TGCAGCGTTGAAGGTCTAGCGGGAGGGCCGGCCGGGGAGCTGTTTTTT. Encoded protein: CSVEGLAGGPAGELFF.

This clone came up once. The gene calls are TRBV5-8 and TRBJ2-5; D ambiguous. From germline, CDR1 is SGHTS and CDR2 YDEGEE. The CDR3 covers 11 residues. V was shortened by 2 bases and J by 3 bases, with 2 bases between the two germline ends. CDR3: CASSFKETQYF. For the CDR3, the DNA is TGTGCCAGCAGCTTCAAAGAGACCCAGTACTTC.

The rearrangement joins TRBV19 to TRBJ1-2, with no clear D. Trimming took 7 bases from V and 0 from J, leaving 27 bases between them. Germline V gene data show CDR1 as LNHDA and CDR2 as SQIVND (reference sequence). This CDR3 region has 19 residues. CDR3 DNA: TGTGCCAGTACCCCTGCGGACGGCGGCAGCCCCTTACCTAACTATGGCTACACCTTC. Its translation is CASTPADGGSPLPNYGYTF.